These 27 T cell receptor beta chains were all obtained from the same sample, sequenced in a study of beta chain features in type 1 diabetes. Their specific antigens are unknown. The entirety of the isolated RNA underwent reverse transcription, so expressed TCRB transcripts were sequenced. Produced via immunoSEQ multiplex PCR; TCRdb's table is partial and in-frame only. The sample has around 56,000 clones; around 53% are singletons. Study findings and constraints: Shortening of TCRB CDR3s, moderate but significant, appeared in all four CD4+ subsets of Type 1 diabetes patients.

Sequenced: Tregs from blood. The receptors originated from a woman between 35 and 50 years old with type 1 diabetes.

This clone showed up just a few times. CDR3 region: CASSFGGGLGYTF. The CDR3 nucleotides are TGCGCCAGCAGCTTCGGCGGGGGGCTGGGCTACACCTTC. This sequence joins TRBV5-1 and TRBJ1-2, with a possible D match to TRBD1 (6 bases). The CDR3 length is 13 residues. The germline V gene encodes CDR1 SGHRS and CDR2 YFSETQ. The ends were cut back, 2 bases at V and 8 bases at J, with 13 bases in the middle.

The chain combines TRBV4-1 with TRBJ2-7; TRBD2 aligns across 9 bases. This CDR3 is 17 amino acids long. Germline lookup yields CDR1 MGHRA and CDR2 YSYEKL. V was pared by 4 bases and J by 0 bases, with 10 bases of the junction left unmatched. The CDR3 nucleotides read TGCGCCAGCAGCCTATCGGTAGCGGGGGCGAGCTCCTACGAGCAGTACTTC. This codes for CASSLSVAGASSYEQYF.

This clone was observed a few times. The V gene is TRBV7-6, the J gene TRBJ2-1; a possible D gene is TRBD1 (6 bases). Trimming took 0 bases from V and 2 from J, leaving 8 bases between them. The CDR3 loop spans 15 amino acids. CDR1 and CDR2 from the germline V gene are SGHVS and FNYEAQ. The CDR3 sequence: CASSLAGAAYNEQFF. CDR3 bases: TGTGCCAGCAGCTTAGCGGGGGCTGCCTACAATGAGCAGTTCTTC.

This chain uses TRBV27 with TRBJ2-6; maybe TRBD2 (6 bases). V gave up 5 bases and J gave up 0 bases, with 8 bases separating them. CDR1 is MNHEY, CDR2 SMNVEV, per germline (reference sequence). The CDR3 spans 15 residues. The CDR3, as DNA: TGTGCCAGCAGTGCAGCGGGCTCTGGGGCCAACGTCCTGACTTTC. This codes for CASSAAGSGANVLTF.

The CDR3 DNA reads TGCGCCAGCAGCCAAGATCTGGATACCCGGGCCCAACAGGGAGGCTACACCTTC. Its translation: CASSQDLDTRAQQGGYTF. This chain uses TRBV4-3 with TRBJ1-2, with TRBD1 as a possible D gene (6 bases). The V end was cut by 0 bases, the J end by 8 bases, with 25 bases between. The CDR3 consists of 18 residues. Germline V CDR1 and CDR2: LGHNA, YSLEER.

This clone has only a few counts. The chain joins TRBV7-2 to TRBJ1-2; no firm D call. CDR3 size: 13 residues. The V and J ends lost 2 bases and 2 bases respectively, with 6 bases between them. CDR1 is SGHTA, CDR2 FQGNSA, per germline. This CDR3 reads CASSLQQNYGYTF. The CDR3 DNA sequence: TGTGCCAGCAGCTTACAACAGAACTATGGCTACACCTTC.

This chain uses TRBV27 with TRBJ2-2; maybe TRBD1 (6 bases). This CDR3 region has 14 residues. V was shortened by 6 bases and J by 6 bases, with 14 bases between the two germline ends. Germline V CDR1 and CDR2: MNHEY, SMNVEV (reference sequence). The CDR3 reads CASRGTDSAGELFF. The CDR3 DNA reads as TGTGCCAGCAGGGGGACGGACAGCGCCGGGGAGCTGTTTTTT.

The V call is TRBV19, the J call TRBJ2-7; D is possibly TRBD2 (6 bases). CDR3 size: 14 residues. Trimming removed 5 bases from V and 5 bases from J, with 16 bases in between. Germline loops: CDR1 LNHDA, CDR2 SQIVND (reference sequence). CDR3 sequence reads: CASSRGRGGDEQYF. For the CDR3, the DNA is TGTGCCAGTAGTCGCGGACGCGGCGGGGACGAGCAGTACTTC.

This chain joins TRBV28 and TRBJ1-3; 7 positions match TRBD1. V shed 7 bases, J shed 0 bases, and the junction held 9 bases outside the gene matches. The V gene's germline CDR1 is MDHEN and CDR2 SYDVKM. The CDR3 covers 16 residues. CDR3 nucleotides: TGTGCCAGCACCTCGACAGGGATACCCTCTGGAAACACCATATATTTT. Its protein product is CASTSTGIPSGNTIYF.

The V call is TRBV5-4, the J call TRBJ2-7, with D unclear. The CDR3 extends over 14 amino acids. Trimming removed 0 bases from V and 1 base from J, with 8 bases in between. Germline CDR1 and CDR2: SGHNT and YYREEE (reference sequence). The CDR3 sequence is CASSLDASSYEQYF. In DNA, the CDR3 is TGTGCCAGCAGCTTGGATGCGAGTTCCTACGAGCAGTACTTC.

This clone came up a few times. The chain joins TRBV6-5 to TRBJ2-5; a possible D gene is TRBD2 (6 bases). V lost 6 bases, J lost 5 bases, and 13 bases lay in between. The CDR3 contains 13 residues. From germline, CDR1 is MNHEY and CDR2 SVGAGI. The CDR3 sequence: CASSPTRTETQYF. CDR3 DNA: TGTGCCAGCAGCCCGACTAGGACGGAGACCCAGTACTTC.

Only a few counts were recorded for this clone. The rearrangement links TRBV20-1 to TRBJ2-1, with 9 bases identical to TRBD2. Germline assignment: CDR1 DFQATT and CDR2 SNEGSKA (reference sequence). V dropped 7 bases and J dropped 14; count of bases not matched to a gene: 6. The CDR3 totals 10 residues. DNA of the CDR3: TGCAGTGTCCCGGAGCGGGAGGAGTTCTTC. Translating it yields CSVPEREEFF.

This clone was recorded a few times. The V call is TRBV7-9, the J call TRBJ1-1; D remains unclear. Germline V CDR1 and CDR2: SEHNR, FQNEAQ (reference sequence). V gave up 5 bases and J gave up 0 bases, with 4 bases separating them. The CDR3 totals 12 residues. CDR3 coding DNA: TGTGCCAGCAGCCCGGTGAACACTGAAGCTTTCTTT. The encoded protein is CASSPVNTEAFF.

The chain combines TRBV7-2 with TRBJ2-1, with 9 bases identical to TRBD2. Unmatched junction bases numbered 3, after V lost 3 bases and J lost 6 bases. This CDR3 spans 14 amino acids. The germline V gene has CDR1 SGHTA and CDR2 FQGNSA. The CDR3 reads CASSFRTSVNEQFF. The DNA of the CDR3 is TGTGCCAGCAGCTTCAGGACTAGCGTCAATGAGCAGTTCTTC.

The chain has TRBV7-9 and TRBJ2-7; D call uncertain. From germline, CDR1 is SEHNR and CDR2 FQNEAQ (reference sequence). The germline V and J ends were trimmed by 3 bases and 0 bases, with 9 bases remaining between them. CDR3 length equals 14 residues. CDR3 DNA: TGTGCCAGCAGCTTGTCTATCGTCTCCTACGAGCAGTACTTC. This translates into CASSLSIVSYEQYF.

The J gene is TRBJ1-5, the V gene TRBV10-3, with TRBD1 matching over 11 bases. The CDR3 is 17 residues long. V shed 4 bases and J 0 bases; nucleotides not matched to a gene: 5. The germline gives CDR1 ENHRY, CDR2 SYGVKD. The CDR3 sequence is CAISGGTGGLSNQPQHF. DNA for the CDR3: TGTGCCATCAGTGGTGGGACAGGGGGACTTAGCAATCAGCCCCAGCATTTT.

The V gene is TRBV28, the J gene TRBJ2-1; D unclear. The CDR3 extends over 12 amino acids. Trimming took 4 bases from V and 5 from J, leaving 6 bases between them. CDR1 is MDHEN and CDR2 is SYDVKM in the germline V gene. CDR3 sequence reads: CASSSQNNEQFF. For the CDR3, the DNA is TGTGCCAGCAGTTCCCAGAACAATGAGCAGTTCTTC. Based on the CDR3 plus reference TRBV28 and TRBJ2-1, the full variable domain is DVKVTQSSRYLVKRTGEKVFLECVQDMDHENMFWYRQDPGLGLRLIYFSYDVKMKEKGDIPEGYSVSREKKERFSLILESASTNQTSMYLCASSSQNNEQFFGPGTRLTVL.

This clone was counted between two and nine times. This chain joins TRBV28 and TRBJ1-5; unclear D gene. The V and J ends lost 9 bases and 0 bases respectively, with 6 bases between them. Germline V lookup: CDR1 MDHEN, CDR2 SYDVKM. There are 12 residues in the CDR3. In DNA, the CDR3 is TGTGCCAGTTCAATTAGCAATCAGCCCCAGCATTTT. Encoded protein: CASSISNQPQHF. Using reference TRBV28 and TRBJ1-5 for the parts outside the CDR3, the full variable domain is DVKVTQSSRYLVKRTGEKVFLECVQDMDHENMFWYRQDPGLGLRLIYFSYDVKMKEKGDIPEGYSVSREKKERFSLILESASTNQTSMYLCASSISNQPQHFGDGTRLSIL.

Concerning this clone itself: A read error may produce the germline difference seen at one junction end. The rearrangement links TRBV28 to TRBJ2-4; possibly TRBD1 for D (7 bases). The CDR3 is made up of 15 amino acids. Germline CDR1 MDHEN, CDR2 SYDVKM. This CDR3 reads CAGSPQGGVYGIQYF. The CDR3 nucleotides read TGTGCCGGCAGTCCCCAGGGGGGAGTTTATGGCATTCAGTACTTC.

CDR3 loop: CASSFFGGNTIYF. CDR3 DNA: TGTGCCAGCAGTTTTTTCGGGGGAAACACCATATATTTT. The chain uses TRBV25-1 and TRBJ1-3, with D unresolved. The ends were cut back, 5 bases at V and 4 bases at J, with 9 bases in the middle. Germline CDR1 is MGHDK and CDR2 is SYGVNS. The CDR3 runs 13 residues.

CDR3 DNA: TGTGCCAGCAGCTCGACAGGGGGCGATTCTGCACCCCTCCACTTT. Translating gives CASSSTGGDSAPLHF. The chain joins TRBV7-9 to TRBJ1-6; 10 bases map to TRBD1. Germline V lookup: CDR1 SEHNR, CDR2 FQNEAQ (reference sequence). This CDR3 has 15 residues. J was trimmed by 11 bases and V by 4 bases; bases with no gene match: 8.

CDR3 DNA sequence: TGTGCCAGCAGAGGGGGAGCGGGAGGGGAATACAATGAGCAGTTCTTC. This translates into CASRGGAGGEYNEQFF. V and J are TRBV28 and TRBJ2-1, with 10 bases aligning to TRBD2. This CDR3 has 16 amino acids. CDR1 and CDR2 from the germline V gene are MDHEN and SYDVKM. The junction had 9 bases not matched to a gene; V was cut back by 6 bases and J by 4 bases.

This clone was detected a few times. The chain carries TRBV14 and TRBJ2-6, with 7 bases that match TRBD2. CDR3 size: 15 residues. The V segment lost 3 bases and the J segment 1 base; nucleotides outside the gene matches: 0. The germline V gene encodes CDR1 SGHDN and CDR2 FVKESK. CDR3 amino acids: CASSHGGSGANVLTF. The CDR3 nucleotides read TGTGCCAGCAGCCACGGGGGGTCTGGGGCCAACGTCCTGACTTTC.

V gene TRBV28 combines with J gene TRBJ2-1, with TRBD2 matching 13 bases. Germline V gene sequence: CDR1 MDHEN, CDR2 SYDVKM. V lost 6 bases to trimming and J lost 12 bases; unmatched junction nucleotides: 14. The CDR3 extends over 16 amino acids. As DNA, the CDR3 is TGTGCCAGCAGAACTCCCGGGACTAGCGGGGAGTGGAGGCAGTTCTTC. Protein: CASRTPGTSGEWRQFF.

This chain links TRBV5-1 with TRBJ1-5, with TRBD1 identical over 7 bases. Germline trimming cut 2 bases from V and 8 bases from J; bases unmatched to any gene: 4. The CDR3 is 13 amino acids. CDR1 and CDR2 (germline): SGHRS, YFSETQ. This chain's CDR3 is CASSLQGNEPQHF. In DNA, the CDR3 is TGCGCCAGCAGCTTACAGGGGAATGAGCCCCAGCATTTT.

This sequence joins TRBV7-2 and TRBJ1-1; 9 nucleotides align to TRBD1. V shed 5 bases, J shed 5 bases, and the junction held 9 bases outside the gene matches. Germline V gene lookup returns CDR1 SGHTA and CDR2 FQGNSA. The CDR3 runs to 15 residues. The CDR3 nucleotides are TGTGCCAGCAGCGTCCACAGGGGGCGAGGTACTGAAGCTTTCTTT. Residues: CASSVHRGRGTEAFF.

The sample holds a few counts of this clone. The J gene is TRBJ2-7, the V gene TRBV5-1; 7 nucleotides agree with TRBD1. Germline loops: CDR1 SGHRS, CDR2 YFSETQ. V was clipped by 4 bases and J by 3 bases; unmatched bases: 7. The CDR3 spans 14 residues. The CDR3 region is CASSPGQAVYEQYF. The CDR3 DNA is TGCGCCAGCAGCCCCGGACAGGCCGTCTACGAGCAGTACTTC.